Sequencing of this T cell receptor beta chain was carried out in a study of regulatory T cells in long-lasting Graves disease. CDR1 is LGHDT, CDR2 YNNKEL, per germline (reference sequence). The ends were cut back, 0 bases at V and 7 bases at J, with 12 bases in the middle. The length of the CDR3 is 14 residues. Regarding time point: persistent/refractory GD, antithyroid drugs over 5 years with positive TRAb. TCR sequences were obtained from RNA taken from PBMCs. In this cohort, patients came from an endocrinology department located in Xi'an, China. This clonotype was counted at least ten times. Relying on iRepertoire HTBI primers and Arm-PCR of CDR3 regions, the team built TCR beta libraries. One entry per CDR3 protein, called by TCRdb with MiXCR from the multiplex PCR reads. Among about 430,000 distinct CDR3 sequences listed, around 23% were seen once.

Material: peripheral blood mononuclear cells (PBMCs), obtained when the disease was refractory, from a patient treated with antithyroid drugs. This TCR derives from a female donor with Graves disease. The chain joins TRBV3-1 to TRBJ2-5, with D maybe TRBD2 (5 bases). The CDR3 loop is CASSQDLRGGTQYF. CDR3 sequence (DNA): TGTGCCAGCAGCCAAGATCTTCGGGGTGGGACCCAGTACTTC.